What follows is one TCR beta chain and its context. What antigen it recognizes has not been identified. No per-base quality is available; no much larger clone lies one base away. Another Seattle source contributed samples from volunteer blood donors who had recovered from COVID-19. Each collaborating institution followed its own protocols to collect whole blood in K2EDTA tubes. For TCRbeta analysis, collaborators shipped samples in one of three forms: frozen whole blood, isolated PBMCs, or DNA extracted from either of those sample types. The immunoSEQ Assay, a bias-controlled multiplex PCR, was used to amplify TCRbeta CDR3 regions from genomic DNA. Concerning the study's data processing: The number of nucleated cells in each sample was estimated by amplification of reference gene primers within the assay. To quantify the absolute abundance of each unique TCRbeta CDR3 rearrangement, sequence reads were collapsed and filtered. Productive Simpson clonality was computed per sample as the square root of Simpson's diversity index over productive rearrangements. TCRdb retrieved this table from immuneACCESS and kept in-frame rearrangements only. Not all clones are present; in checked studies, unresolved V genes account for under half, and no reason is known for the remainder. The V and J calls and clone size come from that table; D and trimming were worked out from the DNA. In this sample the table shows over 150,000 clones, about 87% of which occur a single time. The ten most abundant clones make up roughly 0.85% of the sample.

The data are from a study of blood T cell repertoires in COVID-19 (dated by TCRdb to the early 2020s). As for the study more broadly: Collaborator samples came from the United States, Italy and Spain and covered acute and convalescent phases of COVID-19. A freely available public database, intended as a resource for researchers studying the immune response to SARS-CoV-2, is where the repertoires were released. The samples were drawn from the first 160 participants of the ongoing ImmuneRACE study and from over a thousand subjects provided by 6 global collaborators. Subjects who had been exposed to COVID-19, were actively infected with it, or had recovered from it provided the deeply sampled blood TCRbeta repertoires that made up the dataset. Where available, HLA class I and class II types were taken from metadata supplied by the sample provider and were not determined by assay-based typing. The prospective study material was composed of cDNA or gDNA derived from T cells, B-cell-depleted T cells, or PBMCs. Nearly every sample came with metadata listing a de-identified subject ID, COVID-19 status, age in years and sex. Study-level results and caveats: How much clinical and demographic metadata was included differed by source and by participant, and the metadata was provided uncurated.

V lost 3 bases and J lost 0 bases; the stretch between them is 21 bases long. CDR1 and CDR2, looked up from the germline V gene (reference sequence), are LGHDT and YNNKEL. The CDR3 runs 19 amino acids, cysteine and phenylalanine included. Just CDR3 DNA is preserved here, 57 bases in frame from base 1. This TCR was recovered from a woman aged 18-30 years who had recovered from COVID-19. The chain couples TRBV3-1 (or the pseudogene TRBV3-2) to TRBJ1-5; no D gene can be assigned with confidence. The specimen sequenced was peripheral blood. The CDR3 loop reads CASSQSSGKSTLSNQPQHF. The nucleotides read TGTGCCAGCAGCCAGTCGTCAGGCAAAAGTACCCTTAGCAATCAGCCCCAGCATTTT.